This is a list of T cell receptor beta chains from one sample in a study of radiation and T cells in renal cell carcinoma. Profiled with immunoSEQ multiplex PCR; TCRdb holds only in-frame clones, not every one. The sample consists of 85,000 to 100,000 clones, approximately 86% of them appearing once. The specimen comprised blood, sampled from a patient whose treatment included radiotherapy and nephrectomy. All receptors come from a man between 45 and 60 years old with renal cell carcinoma. CDR3s include the opening cysteine and the closing phenylalanine or tryptophan. The order of the fields is V gene, D gene, J gene, clone size, CDR3 DNA, CDR3 protein. The D gene is left open where the match is weak. Size tells how often a clone was seen (once, few, many) or the class of an expanded clone, and some rows leave it out.

v_call: TRBV28; d_call: TRBD1; j_call: TRBJ2-1; clone_size: -; cdr3_nt: TGTGCCAGCAGGCCTGGGGGACAGGGGCCCGGTGAGCAGTTCTTC; cdr3_aa: CASRPGGQGPGEQFF
v_call: TRBV4-1; d_call: -; j_call: TRBJ2-7; clone_size: -; cdr3_nt: TGCGCCAGCAGCCAATTTAGGGGCAGCGAGCAGTACTTC; cdr3_aa: CASSQFRGSEQYF
v_call: TRBV7-9; d_call: TRBD2; j_call: TRBJ2-1; clone_size: few; cdr3_nt: TGTGCCAGCAGCTCCAACCTAGCGGGTGAGCAGTTCTTC; cdr3_aa: CASSSNLAGEQFF
v_call: TRBV30; d_call: TRBD1; j_call: TRBJ2-2; clone_size: -; cdr3_nt: TGTGCCTGGAGTGTAACCGGGACAGGGCCCACCGGGGAGCTGTTTTTT; cdr3_aa: CAWSVTGTGPTGELFF
v_call: TRBV5-5; d_call: -; j_call: TRBJ1-1; clone_size: few; cdr3_nt: TGTGCCAGCAGCTTAAGCAGGGGAATGAGCACTGAAGCTTTCTTT; cdr3_aa: CASSLSRGMSTEAFF
v_call: TRBV5-1; d_call: TRBD2; j_call: TRBJ2-5; clone_size: -; cdr3_nt: TGCGCCAGCAGCTTAACGGGGGGTCTTGAAGAGACCCAGTACTTC; cdr3_aa: CASSLTGGLEETQYF
v_call: TRBV28; d_call: TRBD1; j_call: TRBJ2-7; clone_size: -; cdr3_nt: TGTGCCACCATCGACAGGGTCCACGAGCAGTACTTC; cdr3_aa: CATIDRVHEQYF
v_call: TRBV2; d_call: -; j_call: TRBJ1-5; clone_size: -; cdr3_nt: TGTGCCAGCAGTCCAGAATATCAGCCCCAGCATTTT; cdr3_aa: CASSPEYQPQHF
v_call: TRBV19; d_call: TRBD1; j_call: TRBJ1-5; clone_size: -; cdr3_nt: TGTGCCAGTAACCCGGGACAGTTTAATCAGCCCCAGCATTTT; cdr3_aa: CASNPGQFNQPQHF
v_call: TRBV5-4; d_call: -; j_call: TRBJ2-2; clone_size: -; cdr3_nt: TGTGCCAGCAGCCCGATCCTCGGAAACGGGGAGCTGTTTTTT; cdr3_aa: CASSPILGNGELFF
v_call: TRBV27; d_call: -; j_call: TRBJ2-7; clone_size: -; cdr3_nt: TGTGCCAGCAGTTTAAAGGGCGGTACCCACGAGCAGTACTTC; cdr3_aa: CASSLKGGTHEQYF
v_call: TRBV6-5; d_call: -; j_call: TRBJ1-2; clone_size: -; cdr3_nt: TGTGCCAGCAGTTACTCCACCAGGGCTCGGGGCTACACCTTC; cdr3_aa: CASSYSTRARGYTF
v_call: TRBV7-8; d_call: -; j_call: TRBJ2-3; clone_size: -; cdr3_nt: TGTGCCAGCAGCTTAGTAGGGAGCACAGATACGCAGTATTTT; cdr3_aa: CASSLVGSTDTQYF
v_call: TRBV29-1; d_call: TRBD2; j_call: TRBJ2-3; clone_size: once; cdr3_nt: TGCAGCGTTGAAGATAGCGGGTTAAACACAGATACGCAGTATTTT; cdr3_aa: CSVEDSGLNTDTQYF
v_call: TRBV5-1; d_call: -; j_call: TRBJ1-3; clone_size: -; cdr3_nt: TGCGCCAGCAGCCCGGACAGCCTCGGAAACACCATATATTTT; cdr3_aa: CASSPDSLGNTIYF
v_call: TRBV2; d_call: TRBD1; j_call: TRBJ1-2; clone_size: -; cdr3_nt: TGTGCCAGCAACCAGGGACAGCTATTCTATGGCTACACCTTC; cdr3_aa: CASNQGQLFYGYTF